These T cell receptor beta chains were read from a single sample in a study of blood T cell repertoires in COVID-19. The method was immunoSEQ multiplex PCR; TCRdb's version includes in-frame clones alone and lacks a portion of them. The table lists about 150,000 clones, 82% of them singletons. Sequencing was performed on peripheral blood. All receptors derive from a woman of 80 years or more with active or convalescent COVID-19. Both conserved end residues are part of each CDR3. D genes are given only for firm matches. A clone size is listed for some rows: how often the clone was seen (once, few, many), or a class if it is expanded.

clone size	D gene	J gene	V gene	CDR3 protein	CDR3 DNA
NA	TRBD2	TRBJ2-7	TRBV13	CASSPRTSPAHEQYF	TGTGCCAGCAGCCCTCGGACTAGCCCCGCCCACGAGCAGTACTTC
NA	NA	TRBJ1-5	TRBV5-5	CASSLTGYSNQPQHF	TGTGCCAGCAGCTTGACAGGTTATAGCAATCAGCCCCAGCATTTT
NA	NA	TRBJ2-1	TRBV9	CASSVDRVREQFF	TGTGCCAGCAGCGTAGATCGGGTAAGAGAGCAGTTCTTC
NA	TRBD2	TRBJ2-3	TRBV10-3	CAISLAGGGDTQYF	TGTGCCATCAGTTTAGCGGGAGGGGGAGATACGCAGTATTTT
NA	TRBD1	TRBJ2-7	TRBV5-1	CASRSQQGSSYEQYF	TGCGCCAGCAGATCCCAACAGGGGTCCTCCTACGAGCAGTACTTC
NA	TRBD2	TRBJ2-1	TRBV29-1	CSVEGQAGVEQFF	TGCAGCGTTGAAGGTCAAGCGGGAGTTGAGCAGTTCTTC
NA	TRBD1	TRBJ1-2	TRBV28	CASRGTGISNYGYTF	TGTGCCAGCAGAGGGACAGGGATCTCTAACTATGGCTACACCTTC
NA	NA	TRBJ2-5	TRBV30	CAWSVRPGETQYF	TGTGCCTGGAGTGTACGCCCCGGGGAGACCCAGTACTTC
NA	TRBD1	TRBJ2-7	TRBV7-2	CASSLVQGASYEQYF	TGTGCCAGCAGCTTAGTCCAGGGGGCTTCCTACGAGCAGTACTTC
NA	TRBD1	TRBJ2-1	TRBV4-1	CASSRDREGRNEQFF	TGCGCCAGCAGCCGGGACAGGGAAGGAAGAAATGAGCAGTTCTTC
NA	TRBD1	TRBJ2-3	TRBV6-4	CASSTGQGATDTQYF	TGTGCCAGCAGTACGGGACAGGGGGCCACAGATACGCAGTATTTT
once	TRBD1	TRBJ1-1	TRBV5-1	CASSVQDRVSRTEAFF	TGCGCCAGCAGCGTACAAGACAGGGTTTCGAGGACTGAAGCTTTCTTT
NA	NA	TRBJ2-7	TRBV12-3/TRBV12-4	CASSYGSPYEQYF	TGTGCCAGCAGTTACGGGAGTCCCTACGAGCAGTACTTC
NA	NA	TRBJ1-1	TRBV2	CASSAVKGVLAEAFF	TGTGCCAGCAGTGCGGTGAAGGGGGTATTGGCTGAAGCTTTCTTT
NA	NA	TRBJ1-6	TRBV7-9	CASSLDSALTYNSPLHF	TGTGCCAGCAGCCTCGACAGTGCCTTGACCTATAATTCACCCCTCCACTTT
NA	TRBD1	TRBJ2-7	TRBV6-5	CASSYSLDRGVHEQYF	TGTGCCAGCAGTTACTCGCTGGACAGGGGTGTCCACGAGCAGTACTTC
NA	TRBD2	TRBJ2-1	TRBV9	CASSVVSGTSGNEQFF	TGTGCCAGCAGCGTAGTATCCGGGACTAGCGGAAATGAGCAGTTCTTC
once	TRBD1	TRBJ1-2	TRBV3-1/TRBV3-2	CASSQEQGVDYGYTF	TGTGCCAGCAGCCAGGAACAGGGGGTAGACTATGGCTACACCTTC
NA	TRBD2	TRBJ2-1	TRBV7-3	CASSRLAGDYEQFF	TGTGCCAGCAGTCGACTAGCGGGAGACTATGAGCAGTTCTTC
few	NA	TRBJ1-6	TRBV6-6	CASSYAEGYNSPLHF	TGTGCCAGCAGTTACGCGGAGGGCTATAATTCACCCCTCCACTTT
NA	NA	TRBJ1-5	TRBV20-1	CSASLQGTGNQPQHF	TGCAGTGCTAGTCTGCAGGGTACTGGCAATCAGCCCCAGCATTTT
NA	NA	TRBJ2-3	TRBV18	CASSPPQRAFTDTQYF	TGTGCCAGCTCACCCCCGCAGCGGGCCTTCACAGATACGCAGTATTTT
NA	NA	TRBJ1-5	TRBV5-1	CASSEGNSNQPQHF	TGCGCCAGCAGCGAGGGCAATAGCAATCAGCCCCAGCATTTT
NA	NA	TRBJ2-3	TRBV27	CASSLWGLSDTQYF	TGTGCCAGCAGTCTGTGGGGGCTTTCGGATACGCAGTATTTT
NA	NA	TRBJ1-1	TRBV14	CASSQEGRTEQRAFF	TGTGCCAGCAGCCAAGAAGGGCGGACTGAACAACGGGCTTTCTTT
NA	NA	TRBJ2-3	TRBV6-6	CASSYSTVTDTQYF	TGTGCCAGCAGTTACTCGACAGTCACAGATACGCAGTATTTT
NA	NA	TRBJ1-2	TRBV27	CASSRLDNSNYGYTF	TGTGCCAGCAGTCGGCTGGACAACTCTAACTATGGCTACACCTTC
NA	NA	TRBJ2-7	TRBV5-4	CASSLAKSSYEQYF	TGTGCCAGCAGCTTGGCTAAGTCCTCCTACGAGCAGTACTTC
few	TRBD1	TRBJ1-2	TRBV20-1	CSASYPRQGANYGYTF	TGCAGTGCTAGTTACCCCCGACAGGGCGCTAACTATGGCTACACCTTC
NA	NA	TRBJ2-3	TRBV5-4	CASSLDLARSTDTQYF	TGTGCCAGCAGCTTGGACCTAGCGCGTAGCACAGATACGCAGTATTTT
NA	NA	TRBJ1-5	TRBV30	CACRGPGQPQHF	TGTGCCTGCAGGGGTCCGGGGCAGCCCCAGCATTTT
NA	NA	TRBJ1-5	TRBV6-1	CASSEDRAYNQPQHF	TGTGCCAGCAGTGAAGACAGGGCGTACAATCAGCCCCAGCATTTT
NA	NA	TRBJ1-1	TRBV5-4	CASSLVGGLNTEAFF	TGTGCCAGCAGCTTGGTTGGGGGCTTGAACACTGAAGCTTTCTTT
NA	TRBD1	TRBJ1-3	TRBV9	CASSVEQGAGGNTIYF	TGTGCCAGCAGCGTAGAACAGGGGGCAGGAGGAAACACCATATATTTT
NA	TRBD1	TRBJ1-2	TRBV5-4	CASSFPDRDHYGYTF	TGTGCCAGCAGCTTCCCGGACAGGGATCACTATGGCTACACCTTC
NA	NA	TRBJ1-6	TRBV18	CASSIRDGGGSPLHF	TGTGCCAGCTCAATCCGGGACGGGGGAGGTTCACCCCTCCACTTT
NA	NA	TRBJ1-2	TRBV7-8	CASSVRQPYGYTF	TGTGCCAGCAGCGTAAGACAGCCATATGGCTACACCTTC
few	TRBD1	TRBJ1-2	TRBV30	CAWSRDRAYGYTF	TGTGCCTGGAGCCGGGACAGGGCCTATGGCTACACCTTC
NA	TRBD1	TRBJ2-2	TRBV5-8	CASSRTGGFGELFF	TGTGCCAGCAGCAGGACAGGGGGCTTCGGGGAGCTGTTTTTT
NA	NA	TRBJ1-2	TRBV10-3	CAISEEEVLISGYTF	TGTGCCATCAGTGAGGAGGAGGTTCTGATATCGGGCTACACCTTC
NA	TRBD1	TRBJ1-3	TRBV7-9	CASSQGQGRHTIYF	TGTGCCAGCAGCCAAGGACAGGGAAGACACACCATATATTTT
once	NA	TRBJ1-5	TRBV28	CASSFIRRGSQNQPQHF	TGTGCCAGCAGTTTCATTCGAAGAGGGTCGCAAAATCAGCCCCAGCATTTT
NA	NA	TRBJ1-4	TRBV5-4	CASSKGLGNEKLFF	TGTGCCAGCAGCAAGGGGCTGGGTAATGAAAAACTGTTTTTT
once	NA	TRBJ2-7	TRBV9	CASSPLSGPSYEQYF	TGTGCCAGCAGCCCCCTGTCGGGTCCCTCCTACGAGCAGTACTTC
NA	NA	TRBJ2-1	TRBV7-6	CASSLVLASINEQFF	TGTGCCAGCAGCTTAGTCCTAGCGTCCATCAATGAGCAGTTCTTC
NA	TRBD2	TRBJ2-1	TRBV19	CASSNLAGNYNEQFF	TGTGCCAGTAGTAACTTAGCGGGGAACTACAATGAGCAGTTCTTC
few	TRBD1	TRBJ1-1	TRBV5-1	CASSSGGTEAFF	TGCGCCAGCAGTTCAGGGGGAACTGAAGCTTTCTTT